This entry features one TCR beta chain sequence. Its antigen is not identified. This sample was taken from a study of Ad26.COV2.S vaccination and SARS-CoV-2 variants. This CDR3 contains 13 residues. Germline CDR1 is SQVTM and CDR2 is ANQGSEA. V lost 6 bases, J lost 2 bases, and 14 bases lay in between. Method: immunoSEQ multiplex PCR; TCRdb's copy keeps in-frame clones and lacks some. The repertoire holds around 100,000 clones, with roughly 84% as singletons. Whole-study results and caveats: For non-spike TCRs, breadth in vaccine recipients resembled that in placebo recipients.

The material was peripheral blood, obtained after recovery from COVID-19. This chain uses TRBV29-1 with TRBJ2-7, with D perhaps matching TRBD1 (6 bases). This clonotype originated in a human donor who had recovered from COVID-19. CDR3 sequence reads: CSVGDRPPYEQYF. For the CDR3, the DNA is TGCAGCGTGGGTGACAGGCCCCCCTACGAGCAGTACTTC.